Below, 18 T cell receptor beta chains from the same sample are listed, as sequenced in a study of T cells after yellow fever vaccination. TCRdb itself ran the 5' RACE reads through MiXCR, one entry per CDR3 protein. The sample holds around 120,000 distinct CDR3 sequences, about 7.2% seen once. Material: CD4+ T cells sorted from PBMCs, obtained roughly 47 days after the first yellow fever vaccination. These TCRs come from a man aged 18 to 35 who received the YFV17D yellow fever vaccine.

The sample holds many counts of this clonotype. The DNA for the CDR3 is TGTGCCAGCAGGGGGGTGGGGGAGACCCAGTACTTC. This gives the protein CASRGVGETQYF. The J gene is TRBJ2-5, the V gene TRBV25-1; either TRBD1 or TRBD2 may supply D (5 bases each). CDR3 length: 12 residues. Germline V gene sequence: CDR1 MGHDK, CDR2 SYGVNS. The ends were cut back, 6 bases at V and 5 bases at J, with 10 bases in the middle. The whole variable domain, filled in from reference TRBV25-1 and TRBJ2-5, reads EADIYQTPRYLVIGTGKKITLECSQTMGHDKMYWYQQDPGMELHLIHYSYGVNSTEKGDLSSESTVSRIRTEHFPLTLESARPSHTSQYLCASRGVGETQYFGPGTRLLVL.

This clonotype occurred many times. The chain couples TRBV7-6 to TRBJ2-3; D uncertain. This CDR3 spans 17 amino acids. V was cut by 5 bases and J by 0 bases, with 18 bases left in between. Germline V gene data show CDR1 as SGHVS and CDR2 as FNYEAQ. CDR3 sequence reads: CASSPSWFGPSTDTQYF. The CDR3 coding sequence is TGTGCCAGCAGCCCCTCTTGGTTCGGGCCTAGCACAGATACGCAGTATTTT. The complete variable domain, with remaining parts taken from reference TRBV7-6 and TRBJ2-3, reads GAGVSQSPRYKVTKRGQDVALRCDPISGHVSLYWYRQALGQGPEFLTYFNYEAQQDKSGLPNDRFSAERPEGSISTLTIQRTEQRDSAMYRCASSPSWFGPSTDTQYFGPGTRLTVL.

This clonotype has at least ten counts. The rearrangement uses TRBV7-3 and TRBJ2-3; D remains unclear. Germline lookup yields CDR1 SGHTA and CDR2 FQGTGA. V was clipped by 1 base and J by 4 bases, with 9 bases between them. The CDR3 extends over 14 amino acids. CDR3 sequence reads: CASSLKTIPDTQYF. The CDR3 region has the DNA TGTGCCAGCAGCTTAAAGACCATCCCAGATACGCAGTATTTT.

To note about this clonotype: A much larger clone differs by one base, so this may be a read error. CDR3 nucleotides: TGTGCCACCAGCAGGCCGGGACAGCCGTATAGCTACACCTTC. Its protein product is CATSRPGQPYSYTF. This rearrangement joins TRBV15 to TRBJ1-2; 7 nucleotides match TRBD1. J was trimmed by 9 bases and V by 3 bases; bases with no gene match: 10. This CDR3 comprises 14 residues. Germline CDR1 and CDR2: LNHNV and YYDKDF (reference sequence).

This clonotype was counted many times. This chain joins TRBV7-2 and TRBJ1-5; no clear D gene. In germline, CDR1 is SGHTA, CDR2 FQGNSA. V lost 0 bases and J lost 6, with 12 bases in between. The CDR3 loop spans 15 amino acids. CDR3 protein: CASSLAAGEGQPQHF. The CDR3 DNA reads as TGTGCCAGCAGCTTAGCGGCTGGGGAGGGTCAGCCCCAGCATTTT. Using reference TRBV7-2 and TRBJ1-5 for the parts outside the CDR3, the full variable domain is GAGVSQSPSNKVTEKGKDVELRCDPISGHTALYWYRQSLGQGLEFLIYFQGNSAPDKSGLPSDRFSAERTGGSVSTLTIQRTQQEDSAVYLCASSLAAGEGQPQHFGDGTRLSIL.

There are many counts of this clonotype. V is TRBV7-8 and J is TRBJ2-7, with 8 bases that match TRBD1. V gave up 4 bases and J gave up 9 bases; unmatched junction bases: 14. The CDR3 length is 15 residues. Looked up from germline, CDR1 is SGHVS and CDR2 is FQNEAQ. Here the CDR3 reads CASSSWTGSVSWQYF. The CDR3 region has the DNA TGTGCCAGCAGCTCATGGACAGGGAGTGTAAGTTGGCAGTACTTC. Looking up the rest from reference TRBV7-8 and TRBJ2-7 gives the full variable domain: GAGVSQSPRYKVAKRGQDVALRCDPISGHVSLFWYQQALGQGPEFLTYFQNEAQLDKSGLPSDRFFAERPEGSVSTLKIQRTQQEDSAVYLCASSSWTGSVSWQYFGPGTRLTVT.

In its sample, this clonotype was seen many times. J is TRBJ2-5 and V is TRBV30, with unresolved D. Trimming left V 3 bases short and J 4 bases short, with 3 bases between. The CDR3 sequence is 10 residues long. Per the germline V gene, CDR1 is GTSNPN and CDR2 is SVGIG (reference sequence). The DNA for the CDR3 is TGTGCCTGGAGCCGAGAGACCCAGTACTTC. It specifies CAWSRETQYF.

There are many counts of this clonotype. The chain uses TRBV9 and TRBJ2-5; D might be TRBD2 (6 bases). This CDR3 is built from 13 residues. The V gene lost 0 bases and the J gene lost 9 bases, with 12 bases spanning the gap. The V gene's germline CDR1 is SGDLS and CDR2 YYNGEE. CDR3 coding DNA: TGTGCCAGCAGCGTAGAGGGGACTGGGGCCCAGTACTTC. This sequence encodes CASSVEGTGAQYF.

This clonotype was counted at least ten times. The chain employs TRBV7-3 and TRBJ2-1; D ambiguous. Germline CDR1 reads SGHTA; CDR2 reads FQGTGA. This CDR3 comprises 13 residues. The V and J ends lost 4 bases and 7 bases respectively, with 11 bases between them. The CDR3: CASSSRAGNEQFF. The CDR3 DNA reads TGTGCCAGCAGCTCACGGGCCGGGAATGAGCAGTTCTTC.

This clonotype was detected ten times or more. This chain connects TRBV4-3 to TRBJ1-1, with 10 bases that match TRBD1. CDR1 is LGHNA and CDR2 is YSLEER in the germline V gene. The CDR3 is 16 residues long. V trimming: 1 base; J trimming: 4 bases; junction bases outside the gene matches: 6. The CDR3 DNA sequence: TGCGCCAGCAGCCAAGGACCGGACAGGGGGTTCACTGAAGCTTTCTTT. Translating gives CASSQGPDRGFTEAFF.

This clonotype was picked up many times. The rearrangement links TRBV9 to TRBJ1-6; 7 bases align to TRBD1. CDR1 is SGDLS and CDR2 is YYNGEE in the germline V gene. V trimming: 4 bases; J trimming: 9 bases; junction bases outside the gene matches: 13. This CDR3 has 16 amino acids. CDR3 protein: CASSPSWGGGSSPLHF. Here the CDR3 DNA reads TGTGCCAGCAGCCCCTCCTGGGGAGGGGGCAGTTCACCCCTCCACTTT.

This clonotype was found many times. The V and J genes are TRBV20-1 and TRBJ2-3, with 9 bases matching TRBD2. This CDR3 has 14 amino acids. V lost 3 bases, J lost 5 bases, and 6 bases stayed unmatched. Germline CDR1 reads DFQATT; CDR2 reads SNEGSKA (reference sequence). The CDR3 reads CSASGGGAVDTQYF. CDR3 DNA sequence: TGCAGTGCTAGTGGCGGGGGGGCCGTAGATACGCAGTATTTT.

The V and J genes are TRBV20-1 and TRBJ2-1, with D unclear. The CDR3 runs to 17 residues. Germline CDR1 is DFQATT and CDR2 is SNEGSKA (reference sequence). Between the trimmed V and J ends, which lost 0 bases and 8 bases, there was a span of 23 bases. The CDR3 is CSAREVGRYDSCDEQFF. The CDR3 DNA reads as TGCAGTGCTAGAGAGGTTGGAAGGTACGACTCGTGTGATGAGCAGTTCTTC.

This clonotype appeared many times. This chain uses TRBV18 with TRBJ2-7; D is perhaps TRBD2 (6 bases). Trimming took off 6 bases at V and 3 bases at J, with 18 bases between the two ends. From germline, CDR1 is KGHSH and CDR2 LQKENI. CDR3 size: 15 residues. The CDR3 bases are TGTGCCAGCTCGCGGGGCCAGGGAAGCTACTACGAGCAGTACTTC. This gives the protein CASSRGQGSYYEQYF.

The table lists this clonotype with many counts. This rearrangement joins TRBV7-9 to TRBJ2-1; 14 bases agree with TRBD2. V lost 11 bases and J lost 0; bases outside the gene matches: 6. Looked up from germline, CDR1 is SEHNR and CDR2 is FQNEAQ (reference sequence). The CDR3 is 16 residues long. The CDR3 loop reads CALGTSGGSSYNEQFF. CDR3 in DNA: TGTGCCTTGGGGACTAGCGGGGGCAGCTCCTACAATGAGCAGTTCTTC.

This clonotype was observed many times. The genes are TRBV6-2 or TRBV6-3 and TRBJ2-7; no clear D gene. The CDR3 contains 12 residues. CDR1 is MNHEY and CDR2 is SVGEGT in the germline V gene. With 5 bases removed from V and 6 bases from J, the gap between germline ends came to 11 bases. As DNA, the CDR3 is TGTGCCAGCAGTACCGCAGGCAGCGAGCAGTACGTC. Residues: CASSTAGSEQYV.

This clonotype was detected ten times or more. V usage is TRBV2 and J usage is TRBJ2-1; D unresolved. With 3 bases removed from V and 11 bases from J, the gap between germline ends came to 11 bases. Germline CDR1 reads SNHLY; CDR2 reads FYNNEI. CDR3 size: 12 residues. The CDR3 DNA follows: TGTGCCAGCAGTGAGAGTGGTCAGAAGCAGTTCTTC. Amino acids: CASSESGQKQFF.

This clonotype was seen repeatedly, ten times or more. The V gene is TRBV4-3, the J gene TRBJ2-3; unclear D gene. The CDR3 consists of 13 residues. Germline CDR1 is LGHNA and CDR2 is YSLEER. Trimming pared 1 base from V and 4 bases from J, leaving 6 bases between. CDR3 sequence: CASSQGVPDTQYF. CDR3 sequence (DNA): TGCGCCAGCAGCCAAGGCGTGCCAGATACGCAGTATTTT.